This TCR beta chain was recovered during a study of Ad26.COV2.S vaccination and SARS-CoV-2 variants. Study summary: The trial was COV1001 and the donor's arm was Ad26.COV2.S. Study-wide results and caveats: It was reported that spike-specific CD8+ and CD4+ T cell responses were substantially broad after vaccination. Vaccine and placebo recipients had similar non-spike TCR breadth.

As concerns this clone: Antigen: not known.

Assay used: immunoSEQ multiplex PCR; TCRdb lists only in-frame clones, some missing. This table holds about 680,000 clones, about 90% found once. CDR1 and CDR2 from the germline V gene are LNHDA and SQIVND (reference sequence). The V end was cut by 6 bases, the J end by 1 base, with 18 bases between. The CDR3 sequence is 17 residues long. The sample's treatment: around 19 received Ad26.COV2.S at low or high dose, single or two shots; about 5 received placebo; per-sample allocation not given. Following the first vaccine or placebo injection, samples were taken on day 63. In Boston, the donor was an adult between 18-55 years of age.

The receptor was isolated from a person aged 18-65 years who received the Ad26.COV2.S COVID-19 vaccine or a placebo. The chain combines TRBV19 with TRBJ2-2, with TRBD1 as a possible D gene (6 bases). Sequenced here: peripheral blood, sampled in a trial of Ad26.COV2.S vaccine versus placebo. The CDR3: CASRQQIAGENTGELFF. CDR3 DNA sequence: TGTGCCAGTAGACAGCAAATCGCAGGGGAGAACACCGGGGAGCTGTTTTTT.